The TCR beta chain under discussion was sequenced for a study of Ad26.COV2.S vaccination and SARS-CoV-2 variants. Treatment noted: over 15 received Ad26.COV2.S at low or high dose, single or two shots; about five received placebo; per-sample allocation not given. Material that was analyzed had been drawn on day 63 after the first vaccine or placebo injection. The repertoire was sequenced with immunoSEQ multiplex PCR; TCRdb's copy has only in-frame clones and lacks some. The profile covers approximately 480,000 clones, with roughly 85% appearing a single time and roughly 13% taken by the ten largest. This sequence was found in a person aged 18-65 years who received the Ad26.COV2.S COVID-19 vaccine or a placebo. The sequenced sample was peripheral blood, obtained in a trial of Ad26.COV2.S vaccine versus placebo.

The CDR3: CAIHYRDPLVLTYSNQPQHF. Here the CDR3 DNA reads TGTGCCATCCACTACAGGGACCCGCTAGTCCTTACGTATAGCAATCAGCCCCAGCATTTT. The rearrangement joins TRBV27 to TRBJ1-5; D is possibly TRBD1 (6 bases). This CDR3 has 20 amino acids. Germline V gene lookup returns CDR1 MNHEY and CDR2 SMNVEV (reference sequence). V was clipped by 10 bases and J by 0 bases, with 31 bases between them.